This T cell receptor (beta chain) was profiled in a study of technical replicates of blood from a few donors (dated by TCRdb to 2017 to 2019). The CDR3 covers 14 residues, taking in both the cysteine and the phenylalanine. Only the CDR3 region is kept as DNA, spanning 42 bases read in frame from base 1. The germline V gene supplies CDR1 MNHEY and CDR2 SVGAGI. V is shortened by 2 bases, J by 1 base, and the region joining them spans 5 bases. As regards this clone: Its specific antigen is unknown. No much larger clonotype is one base removed from it; base qualities were not supplied.

Library preparation employed the immunoSEQ multiplex PCR assay. TCRdb retrieved this table from immuneACCESS and kept in-frame rearrangements only. Not all clones are present; in checked studies, unresolved V genes account for under half, and no reason is known for the remainder. This sample gives around 60,000 clones in total; approximately 86% of them show up just once. The ten largest make up about 5% of the sample. This clonotype originated in a human donor in good health. Some clones in this sample may be carry-over from other donors' samples. Sequenced sample: PBMCs. Recombination connected TRBV6-5 to TRBJ2-2; TRBD1 is perhaps the D gene, given 5 matching bases. The base sequence is TGTGCCAGCAGTTACGACAGGAACACCGGGGAGCTGTTTTTT. Translation gives CASSYDRNTGELFF.